The clone carrying this T cell receptor (beta chain) was seen a few times. Its antigen remains unidentified. Version v3.0 of the immunoSEQ assay was performed at survey level. Researchers set sequencing to target about 40,000-55,000 T-cell genomes per sample. The method was immunoSEQ multiplex PCR; TCRdb's version includes in-frame clones alone and lacks a portion of them. In the table there are some 38,000 clones, around 85% of which are singletons. Trimming shortened V by 4 bases and J by 9 bases, and 12 bases separated the two germline ends. The CDR3 is 13 residues long. Germline CDR1 and CDR2: KGHSH and LQKENI. This sample is part of a study of long-term antiretroviral therapy in people with HIV. Overall study context: The immediate-ART recommendation dates to 2015, and the earliest samples predate it by about a decade. Study conclusions and caveats: The study found narrower CDR3 length ranges in HIV repertoires than in controls.

Without exception, participants with HIV were treated in the United States. The origin of this receptor is a man aged 18 to 29 with HIV. The genes are TRBV18 and TRBJ2-2; a weak D match, TRBD2 (5 bases). This specimen was unsorted PBMCs, taken 1.5 years after starting antiretroviral therapy. CDR3 bases: TGTGCCAGCTCACTTGGGGAGTCCAGGGAGCTGTTTTTT. This gives the protein CASSLGESRELFF.